This TCR beta chain was recovered during a study of T cells after yellow fever vaccination. The CDR3 is 14 residues long. Germline V lookup: CDR1 LNHDA, CDR2 SQIVND (reference sequence). By 5'RACE template switching, TCR cDNA was produced, with a universal primer site and UMIs added in the process. Each CDR3 protein is one row after TCRdb ran MiXCR on the 5' RACE reads. The sample has 500,000 to 650,000 distinct CDR3 sequences, roughly an eighth seen once. Points on this clonotype: One end of the junction is discordant with germline, which a read error may explain.

The starting material was PBMCs, obtained on the day of the yellow fever booster vaccination. This sequence was found in a man aged 25-45 years who received the YFV17D yellow fever vaccine. The genes are TRBV19 and TRBJ1-1; D gene ambiguous. CDR3 in DNA: TGTGCCAGTAGCGGGCGGGTGGGAGACCCTGAGGCTTTCTTT. Residues: CASSGRVGDPEAFF. Supplemented by reference TRBV19 and TRBJ1-1, the full variable domain reads DGGITQSPKYLFRKEGQNVTLSCEQNLNHDAMYWYRQDPGQGLRLIYYSQIVNDFQKGDIAEGYSVSREKKESFPLTVTSAQKNPTAFYLCASSGRVGDPEAFFGQGTRLTVV.